Following are 23 T cell receptor beta chains from one sample sequenced in a study of CD8+ T cells in alopecia areata. The authors extracted RNA and reverse transcribed it into cDNA as the sequencing template. Assay: immunoSEQ multiplex PCR; the TCRdb copy retains only in-frame clones and omits some. Of thousands of clones listed, around 70% are singletons. As for treatment: oral pan-JAK inhibitor, 5-10 mg twice daily. Both peripheral blood and punch biopsies of lesional scalp skin were obtained from patients who had alopecia areata. Sequencing was performed on skin, taken at week 4, from a patient treated with tofacitinib. The receptors shown here come from a human donor with alopecia areata.

This chain connects TRBV19 to TRBJ2-5, with TRBD1 identical over 7 bases. From germline, CDR1 is LNHDA and CDR2 SQIVND (reference sequence). CDR3 size: 15 residues. V shed 7 bases, J shed 4 bases, and the junction held 12 bases outside the gene matches. DNA for the CDR3: TGTGCCAGTAAAAGGGGGCTGCAGATCGGAGAGACCCAGTACTTC. Translation gives CASKRGLQIGETQYF.

The chain couples TRBV10-3 to TRBJ2-3; 7 positions match TRBD1. Germline CDR1 reads ENHRY; CDR2 reads SYGVKD. This CDR3 contains 14 residues. Trimming at V came to 7 bases and at J to 4 bases, leaving 8 bases not matched to a gene. CDR3 nucleotide sequence: TGTGCCATCAAGGGGGCTACGGCGGCAGATACGCAGTATTTT. Residues: CAIKGATAADTQYF.

This clone has just a few counts. This rearrangement joins TRBV6-1 to TRBJ2-3, with D maybe TRBD1 (7 bases). Trimming left V 4 bases short and J 9 bases short, with 20 bases between. CDR3 size: 15 residues. Germline loops: CDR1 MNHNS, CDR2 SASEGT. Written as DNA, the CDR3 is TGTGCCAGCAGTGCTCGACTAGGGGGCACAGGGACGCAGTATTTT. This translates into CASSARLGGTGTQYF.

In its sample, this clone was seen a few times. The genes are TRBV30 and TRBJ1-1; D is perhaps TRBD1 (6 bases). Germline-derived CDR1 and CDR2 are GTSNPN and SVGIG (reference sequence). This CDR3 comprises 14 residues. V was shortened by 0 bases and J by 1 base, with 9 bases between the two germline ends. In nucleotides, the CDR3 is TGTGCCTGGAGTGTAGGGGGGGGGAACACTGAAGCTTTCTTT. As protein: CAWSVGGGNTEAFF.

The chain is built from TRBV6-6 and TRBJ1-1; no definite D call. The CDR3 loop spans 16 amino acids. CDR1 is MNHNY, CDR2 SVGAGI, per germline (reference sequence). V lost 5 bases and J lost 0, with 16 bases in between. CDR3 sequence (DNA): TGTGCCAGCAGTCCGGGGAACCGCGAAATGAACACTGAAGCTTTCTTT. Protein: CASSPGNREMNTEAFF.

The chain is built from TRBV7-9 and TRBJ2-1; 8 bases line up with TRBD2. The CDR3 is 16 residues long. CDR1 and CDR2 (germline): SEHNR, FQNEAQ (reference sequence). V was clipped by 1 base and J by 4 bases; unmatched bases: 6. CDR3 sequence reads: CASSLEALAGYNEQFF. The DNA for the CDR3 is TGTGCCAGCAGCTTAGAGGCGTTAGCGGGGTACAATGAGCAGTTCTTC.

This chain connects TRBV4-1 to TRBJ2-1; no clear D. The CDR3 is 15 residues long. V lost 3 bases to trimming and J lost 9 bases, with 18 bases between them. Germline CDR1 reads MGHRA; CDR2 reads YSYEKL. CDR3 in DNA: TGCGCCAGCAGCCATGACCGCGGTGATTACGGTGAGCAGTTCTTC. This gives the protein CASSHDRGDYGEQFF.

This clone was seen a few times. The chain links TRBV5-1 to TRBJ2-5, with unresolved D. CDR3 length equals 13 residues. Germline V lookup: CDR1 SGHRS, CDR2 YFSETQ. V was pared by 0 bases and J by 2 bases, with 5 bases between. The CDR3 loop is CASSLGQQETQYF. As DNA, the CDR3 is TGCGCCAGCAGCTTGGGACAACAAGAGACCCAGTACTTC.

This clone has a handful of counts. This sequence joins TRBV7-9 and TRBJ2-7; perhaps TRBD2 as D (6 bases). The V gene's germline CDR1 is SEHNR and CDR2 FQNEAQ (reference sequence). The CDR3 covers 15 residues. Trimming took off 3 bases at V and 2 bases at J, with 14 bases between the two ends. The CDR3 DNA sequence: TGTGCCAGCAGCTTTGTGGGGGGAGGCACCTACGAGCAGTACTTC. This gives the protein CASSFVGGGTYEQYF.

This sequence joins TRBV5-1 and TRBJ2-3; 7 bases line up with TRBD2. The CDR3 loop spans 16 amino acids. The trim removed 5 bases at V and 2 bases at J, leaving 11 bases unmatched. In germline, CDR1 is SGHRS, CDR2 YFSETQ. CDR3 bases: TGCGCCAGCAGGTTATCGACGGGGGGTACCACAGATACGCAGTATTTT. It codes for CASRLSTGGTTDTQYF.

Here the CDR3 reads CASSSWTVSYEQYF. The CDR3 region has the DNA TGTGCCAGCAGCTCCTGGACGGTCTCCTACGAGCAGTACTTC. The chain carries TRBV7-2 and TRBJ2-7; no reliable D call. V was cut by 4 bases and J by 0 bases, with 10 bases left in between. Germline CDR1 SGHTA, CDR2 FQGNSA. The CDR3 extends over 14 amino acids.

This sequence joins TRBV18 and TRBJ2-5; D is ambiguous. Germline assignment: CDR1 KGHSH and CDR2 LQKENI. V was trimmed by 3 bases and J by 0 bases, leaving 11 bases between them. The CDR3 loop spans 15 amino acids. CDR3 nucleotides: TGTGCCAGCTCACCTGGAGAACAGTACCAAGAGACCCAGTACTTC. Translating gives CASSPGEQYQETQYF.

This chain links TRBV9 with TRBJ2-2; D gene unclear. This CDR3 region has 12 residues. V dropped 0 bases and J dropped 7 bases, with 4 bases sitting between them. CDR1 and CDR2 from the germline V gene are SGDLS and YYNGEE. The CDR3 spells CASSVGLGELFF. The CDR3 region has the DNA TGTGCCAGCAGCGTAGGTCTCGGGGAGCTGTTTTTT.

The chain couples TRBV9 to TRBJ2-3; possible D gene TRBD2, 5 bases. The germline gives CDR1 SGDLS, CDR2 YYNGEE. V was pared by 0 bases and J by 2 bases, with 13 bases between. The CDR3 has 16 residues. CDR3 DNA: TGTGCCAGCAGCGTAGAAAGCGGCCCCTACACAGATACGCAGTATTTT. It is translated as CASSVESGPYTDTQYF.

The genes are TRBV7-9 and TRBJ2-1; D unresolved. The ends were cut back, 8 bases at V and 6 bases at J, with 11 bases in the middle. Looked up from germline, CDR1 is SEHNR and CDR2 is FQNEAQ (reference sequence). The CDR3 length is 12 residues. The CDR3, as DNA: TGTGCCAGCCACGAGAACGCCAATGAGCAGTTCTTC. Translated: CASHENANEQFF.

The chain uses TRBV2 and TRBJ2-7; no definite D call. Germline V gene data show CDR1 as SNHLY and CDR2 as FYNNEI. This CDR3 spans 15 amino acids. Deletions cut 6 bases from V and 5 bases from J, with 20 bases between. As DNA, the CDR3 is TGTGCCAGCAGAGCCACCGGACGTAGAAGGGACGAGCAGTACTTC. It codes for CASRATGRRRDEQYF.

The chain uses TRBV9 and TRBJ2-1; no definite D call. The V end was cut by 1 base, the J end by 0 bases, with 5 bases between. Germline lookup yields CDR1 SGDLS and CDR2 YYNGEE. The CDR3 extends over 14 amino acids. In DNA, the CDR3 is TGTGCCAGCAGCGTATTACCCTCCTACAATGAGCAGTTCTTC. This encodes CASSVLPSYNEQFF.

The chain combines TRBV10-2 with TRBJ2-7; D gene unclear. The V gene's germline CDR1 is WSHSY and CDR2 SAAADI. This CDR3 has 11 amino acids. Trimming left V 6 bases short and J 6 bases short, with 9 bases between. The CDR3 coding sequence is TGCGCCAGCAGCCCCCTCAGCGAGCAGTACTTC. Protein sequence: CASSPLSEQYF.

This clone showed up just a few times. The CDR3 DNA reads as TGTGCCAGCTCACCTTGGGGACAAATGAACACTGAAGCTTTCTTT. Protein product: CASSPWGQMNTEAFF. The chain couples TRBV18 to TRBJ1-1; D may be TRBD1 (6 bases). This CDR3 has 15 residues. The V gene's germline CDR1 is KGHSH and CDR2 LQKENI. Trimming cost V 3 bases and J 0 bases, with 11 bases left between them.

The rearrangement links TRBV9 to TRBJ1-2; D possibly corresponds to TRBD1 (6 bases). Trimming took 8 bases from V and 6 from J, leaving 20 bases between them. Germline assignment: CDR1 SGDLS and CDR2 YYNGEE. The CDR3 has 14 amino acids. CDR3 protein: CASSTGRATNGYTF. The CDR3 DNA sequence: TGTGCCAGTTCGACAGGACGAGCTACGAATGGCTACACCTTC.

CDR3 nucleotides: TGTGCCTGCAGAGCTCAGGGGGCGGCCTATGGCTACACCTTC. Its protein is CACRAQGAAYGYTF. The gene calls are TRBV30 and TRBJ1-2; 8 nucleotides line up with TRBD1. This CDR3 spans 14 amino acids. The germline gives CDR1 GTSNPN, CDR2 SVGIG (reference sequence). The V segment lost 6 bases and the J segment 4 bases; nucleotides outside the gene matches: 10.

CDR3 protein: CASRGRGQGKDGYTF. The CDR3, as DNA: TGTGCCAGCAGGGGTCGGGGACAGGGGAAGGATGGCTACACCTTC. The chain employs TRBV6-5 and TRBJ1-2; 10 bases are shared with TRBD1. Germline CDR1 MNHEY, CDR2 SVGAGI. Losses at the gene ends were 6 bases for V and 6 bases for J; bases not matched to a gene: 10. This CDR3 has 15 residues.

The DNA for the CDR3 is TGTGCCAGCAGTGCTGGACAGGGGGCAACTGAAGCTTTCTTT. Its protein is CASSAGQGATEAFF. This sequence joins TRBV25-1 and TRBJ1-1; 11 nucleotides agree with TRBD1. With 4 bases clipped from V and 5 bases from J, the junction kept 3 bases outside the gene matches. The CDR3 spans 14 residues. Germline lookup yields CDR1 MGHDK and CDR2 SYGVNS.